These T cell receptor beta chains were read from a single sample in a study of cytomegalovirus exposure and HLA in healthy donors. Produced via immunoSEQ multiplex PCR; TCRdb's table is partial and in-frame only. The table includes 50,000 to 65,000 clones, 85% to 95% detected once. What was sequenced was PBMCs. Receptors originate from a woman aged 18 to 35 in good health and CMV-seropositive. Each CDR3 is given with its conserved first and last residue. D genes are given only for firm matches.

V: TRBV27
J: TRBJ1-1
D: NA
DNA: TGTGCCAGCAGCTACCAGACAGCGAACACTGAAGCTTTCTTT
CDR3: CASSYQTANTEAFF

V: TRBV2
J: TRBJ1-4
D: TRBD1
DNA: TGTGCCAGCAGTCCCCCCGGGACAGGGGGTGAAAAACTGTTTTTT
CDR3: CASSPPGTGGEKLFF

V: TRBV5-1
J: TRBJ2-1
D: TRBD2
DNA: TGCGCCAGCAGCTCTGAAGGACTAGCGGGAGTAAGTGAGCAGTTCTTC
CDR3: CASSSEGLAGVSEQFF

V: TRBV29-1
J: TRBJ2-5
D: NA
DNA: TGCAGCGTTGGCCCAGGAGAGGGGACCCAGTACTTC
CDR3: CSVGPGEGTQYF

V: TRBV30
J: TRBJ1-2
D: TRBD1
DNA: TGTGCCTGGATGGGACAGGATAACTATGGCTACACCTTC
CDR3: CAWMGQDNYGYTF

V: TRBV7-2
J: TRBJ1-3
D: NA
DNA: TGTGCCAGCAGCTCAGGGTTCTCAGGAAACACCATATATTTT
CDR3: CASSSGFSGNTIYF

V: TRBV4-1
J: TRBJ2-7
D: NA
DNA: TGCGCCAGCAGCCAAGGCACAGGTCAACGCTACGAGCAGTACTTC
CDR3: CASSQGTGQRYEQYF

V: TRBV27
J: TRBJ2-7
D: TRBD2
DNA: TGTGCCAGCAGTTTAACCAGCGGGAGCTACGAGCAGTACTTC
CDR3: CASSLTSGSYEQYF

V: TRBV9
J: TRBJ2-1
D: TRBD2
DNA: TGTGCCAGCAGCGTAGCAGGTGAACTAGCGCTTTACAATGAGCAGTTCTTC
CDR3: CASSVAGELALYNEQFF

V: TRBV28
J: TRBJ2-7
D: NA
DNA: TGTGCCAGCAGTGGGGCGGCTGTCTCCTACGAGCAGTACTTC
CDR3: CASSGAAVSYEQYF

V: TRBV18
J: TRBJ2-1
D: TRBD2
DNA: TGTGCCAGCTCAAAACTAGCGGGGGCTGACAATGAGCAGTTCTTC
CDR3: CASSKLAGADNEQFF

V: TRBV15
J: TRBJ2-1
D: NA
DNA: TGTGCCACCAGCAGAGATAGTACAGGGAATGAGCAGTTCTTC
CDR3: CATSRDSTGNEQFF

V: TRBV5-1
J: TRBJ2-5
D: NA
DNA: TGCGCCAGCAGCCTTCATGCAGCGGGAGAGACCCAGTACTTC
CDR3: CASSLHAAGETQYF

V: TRBV27
J: TRBJ1-5
D: TRBD1
DNA: TGTGCCAGCGGGAAGACAGGACAGGTTAGCAATCAGCCCCAGCATTTT
CDR3: CASGKTGQVSNQPQHF

V: TRBV18
J: TRBJ2-5
D: TRBD1
DNA: TGTGCCAGCTCACCGGACAGGCCCCAAGAGACCCAGTACTTC
CDR3: CASSPDRPQETQYF

V: TRBV27
J: TRBJ2-6
D: NA
DNA: TGTGCCAGCAGTGCCCCTAGCTCTGGGGCCAACGTCCTGACTTTC
CDR3: CASSAPSSGANVLTF